The T cell receptor beta chain described here comes from a study of glioma-infiltrating T cells after dendritic cell vaccination. The length of the CDR3 is 15 residues. After removal of 2 bases from V and 7 bases from J, the junction contained 8 bases not matched to a gene. The V gene's germline CDR1 is MNHNY and CDR2 SVGAGI (reference sequence). The time point was: after dendritic cell vaccination, including at tumor progression/relapse. Data came from immunoSEQ multiplex PCR; TCRdb stores just in-frame clones and leaves some out. Altogether under 75,000 clones are present, roughly 84% being singletons, with the ten largest covering roughly 9%.

Sequenced material: blood, taken after dendritic cell vaccination. The chain couples TRBV6-6 to TRBJ1-1; 9 nucleotides line up with TRBD1. The source is a human donor with glioblastoma. CDR3 region: CASSYTPLDRGEAFF. The CDR3 region has the DNA TGTGCCAGCAGTTACACGCCGCTGGACAGGGGTGAAGCTTTCTTT.